These T cell receptor beta chains were read from a single sample in a study of CD8 T cells in ankylosing spondylitis. TCRdb ran MiXCR on the 5' RACE reads and lists one entry per CDR3 protein. The sample has a few hundred thousand distinct CDR3 sequences; roughly 20% are singletons. Sequences were obtained from blood, either unsorted or a sorted T cell fraction (not recorded which). The source of these receptors is a female donor with ankylosing spondylitis or in good health (not recorded which). Each CDR3 is given with its conserved first and last residue. D genes are given only for firm matches. For some rows the clone size is stated as once, few or many, or as a class when expanded; others skip it.

D,V,J,size,DNA,CDR3
TRBD1,TRBV6-5,TRBJ2-7,few,TGTGCCAGCAGTTACTCGTTCTTGGGGTCAGGGGGAGCCTACGAGCAGTACTTC,CASSYSFLGSGGAYEQYF
-,TRBV2,TRBJ1-5,few,TGTGCCAGCAGGGGGGAAGTTTGGGATCAGCCCCAGCATTTT,CASRGEVWDQPQHF
TRBD2,TRBV7-2,TRBJ2-2,-,TGTGCCAGCAGCACCGCTAGCGGGAGCACCGGGGAGCTGTTTTTT,CASSTASGSTGELFF
-,TRBV29-1,TRBJ2-7,few,TGCAGCGTCTTGAGTAGGTACAGGGTGGGAGAGCAGTACTTC,CSVLSRYRVGEQYF
-,TRBV12-3/TRBV12-4,TRBJ2-5,-,TGTGCCAGCAGCACCACAGGGACAGAGACCCAGTACTTC,CASSTTGTETQYF
TRBD2,TRBV10-3,TRBJ2-1,few,TGTGTAGCGGGAGGGGAATACAATGAGCAGTTCTTC,CVAGGEYNEQFF
TRBD2,TRBV7-9,TRBJ2-1,-,TGTGCCAGCAGCTTAAGGAGCGGGAACTACAATGAGCAGTTCTTC,CASSLRSGNYNEQFF
-,TRBV6-5,TRBJ2-3,-,TGTGCCAGCAGTTACGGTATCAGGGGCACAGATACGCAGTATTTT,CASSYGIRGTDTQYF
-,TRBV3-1,TRBJ1-5,-,TGTGCCAGCAGCCAAGATCAGTTCAATCAGCCCCAGCATTTT,CASSQDQFNQPQHF
-,TRBV20-1,TRBJ1-5,-,TGCAGTGCTAGAGAACCCAAAGGAGACAATCAGCCCCAGCATTTT,CSAREPKGDNQPQHF
-,TRBV12-3/TRBV12-4,TRBJ2-2,many,TGTGCCAGCAGTCCTACAGGGCTAGGGGAGCTGTTTTTT,CASSPTGLGELFF
-,TRBV6-6,TRBJ2-7,-,TGTGCCAGCATGGAGCGGGCCTACGAGCAGTACTTC,CASMERAYEQYF
-,TRBV10-3,TRBJ1-1,few,TGTGCCATCAGTGGGTCCGGAGGTGAAGCTTTCTTT,CAISGSGGEAFF
-,TRBV7-2,TRBJ2-3,few,TGTGCCAGCAGCTTATCGGCGTGGGCAGATACGCAGTATTTT,CASSLSAWADTQYF
-,TRBV6-2/TRBV6-3,TRBJ2-1,many,TGTGCCAGCAGTTACTCTCCCCCAGAGGGGCTATACAATGAGCAGTTCTTC,CASSYSPPEGLYNEQFF
TRBD1,TRBV12-3/TRBV12-4,TRBJ1-5,-,TGTGCCAGCAGCCTGACAGGGGATGGTCAGCCCCAGCATTTT,CASSLTGDGQPQHF
-,TRBV6-6,TRBJ2-1,-,TGTGCCTTTCGATTAGGGGACGAGCAGTTCTTC,CAFRLGDEQFF
TRBD1,TRBV4-1,TRBJ2-1,-,TGCGCCAGCAGCCAGAGGGGACCGGGACAGGGGTCGTTGCCGAAATACAATGAGCAGTTCTTC,CASSQRGPGQGSLPKYNEQFF
-,TRBV21-1,TRBJ2-7,once,TGTGCCAGCAGCAAAGTCGATAGCGGGTACTACGAGCAGTACTTC,CASSKVDSGYYEQYF
TRBD2,TRBV14,TRBJ2-1,-,TGTGCCAGCAGCCAAGGTTCAGGTAGCGGGCTTCCCTACAATGAGCAGTTCTTC,CASSQGSGSGLPYNEQFF
TRBD1,TRBV20-1,TRBJ1-2,many,TGCAGTGCTAGAGAGGGACAGATGGGCTATGGCTACACCTTC,CSAREGQMGYGYTF
-,TRBV6-5,TRBJ1-4,-,-,CASSTSGGEEKLFF